The 16 T cell receptor beta chains in this list originate from one sample, sequenced in a study of CD8+CD57+ T cells in acquired aplastic anemia. Genomic DNA constituted the template upon which TCR beta VDJ and CDR3 profiling was performed. Using its own MiXCR run on the reads, TCRdb lists one record per CDR3 protein. The sample has around 200,000 distinct CDR3 sequences, 54% seen once. The sample comprised sorted CD4+, CD8+, or CD8+CD57+ T cells (not recorded which) from PBMCs. These receptors came from a human donor in good health, serving as a control.

This clonotype was seen a handful of times. A much larger clone is a single base away; this may be a read error. This CDR3 fails to terminate in the conserved phenylalanine or tryptophan, so it likely reflects a read error. J is TRBJ1-3 and V is TRBV9, with 7 nucleotides matching TRBD1. CDR3 length: 16 amino acids. The germline CDR1 and CDR2 sequences are SGDLS and YYNGEE. With V trimmed by 0 bases and J by 4 bases, 7 bases remained unmatched. The CDR3: CASSVATQGLGNTIYS. The CDR3 nucleotides are TGTGCCAGCAGCGTAGCCACACAGGGGTTAGGAAACACCATATATTCT.

At least ten counts were recorded for this clonotype. The chain is built from TRBV6-1 and TRBJ1-1; D is unresolved. In germline, CDR1 is MNHNS, CDR2 SASEGT. The V and J ends lost 2 bases and 6 bases respectively, with 19 bases between them. This CDR3 spans 16 amino acids. CDR3 DNA: TGTGCCAGCAGTGAAAGTACGTCCGGTCAAAGCGCTGAAGCTTTCTTT. Protein product: CASSESTSGQSAEAFF.

This clonotype was recorded only once. The chain has TRBV2 and TRBJ2-3; TRBD2 matches at 7 bases. This CDR3 contains 14 residues. The V segment lost 9 bases and the J segment 4 bases; nucleotides outside the gene matches: 10. Germline CDR1 reads SNHLY; CDR2 reads FYNNEI. CDR3 residues: CARSSGGRADTQYF. The CDR3 DNA follows: TGTGCCAGGTCATCGGGGGGACGCGCAGATACGCAGTATTTT.

The chain recombines TRBV19 with TRBJ2-7; D is possibly TRBD1 (6 bases). The V and J ends lost 4 bases and 6 bases respectively, with 19 bases between them. Germline loops: CDR1 LNHDA, CDR2 SQIVND (reference sequence). The CDR3 runs to 15 residues. In DNA form, the CDR3 reads TGTGCCAGTAGTACCTCACAGGGTCAGTTCGCCGAGCAGTACTTC. It codes for CASSTSQGQFAEQYF.

In this sample, this clonotype turned up many times. The chain uses TRBV7-6 and TRBJ2-7, with D hard to call. CDR1 and CDR2 (germline): SGHVS, FNYEAQ. This CDR3 has 13 residues. V was trimmed by 2 bases and J by 1 base, leaving 6 bases between them. CDR3: CASSLYLSYEQYF. The CDR3 DNA is TGTGCCAGCAGCTTATATCTTTCCTACGAGCAGTACTTC. The whole variable domain, remainder taken from reference TRBV7-6 and TRBJ2-7, is GAGVSQSPRYKVTKRGQDVALRCDPISGHVSLYWYRQALGQGPEFLTYFNYEAQQDKSGLPNDRFSAERPEGSISTLTIQRTEQRDSAMYRCASSLYLSYEQYFGPGTRLTVT.

The rearrangement joins TRBV20-1 to TRBJ2-7; TRBD2 aligns across 8 bases. The CDR3 is made up of 13 amino acids. Trimming at V came to 3 bases and at J to 5 bases, leaving 6 bases not matched to a gene. CDR1 is DFQATT, CDR2 SNEGSKA, per germline (reference sequence). CDR3 nucleotides: TGCAGTGCTAGTTTTACTAGCGGAAACGAGCAGTACTTC. Translation: CSASFTSGNEQYF.

This sequence joins TRBV7-9 and TRBJ2-3; 7 nucleotides line up with TRBD2. Germline-derived CDR1 and CDR2 are SEHNR and FQNEAQ (reference sequence). CDR3 length: 15 amino acids. The V segment lost 6 bases and the J segment 2 bases; nucleotides outside the gene matches: 8. Written as DNA, the CDR3 is TGTGCCAGCAGTTACGGGGGGACCTCCACAGATACGCAGTATTTT. It specifies CASSYGGTSTDTQYF.

Notes on this clonotype: Likely a read error: the CDR3 ends without its conserved phenylalanine or tryptophan. The chain recombines TRBV7-2 with TRBJ2-3; D is unclear. Trimming pared 6 bases from V and 0 bases from J, leaving 4 bases between. The CDR3 is made up of 12 amino acids. Germline V gene sequence: CDR1 SGHTA, CDR2 FQGNSA. The CDR3 DNA reads as TGTGCCAGCAGTCTCAGCACAGATACGCAGTATTCT. It translates to CASSLSTDTQYS.

This chain's CDR3 is CASSGGQGYLYGYTF. CDR3 coding DNA: TGTGCCAGCAGTGGGGGGCAGGGTTACCTATATGGCTACACCTTC. The rearrangement uses TRBV25-1 and TRBJ1-2, with TRBD1 as a possible D gene (6 bases). Germline-derived CDR1 and CDR2 are MGHDK and SYGVNS. V lost 4 bases and J 5 bases, leaving 17 bases between the germline ends. This CDR3 comprises 15 residues.

The chain has TRBV7-2 and TRBJ2-5, with 8 bases aligning to TRBD2. The V gene end was trimmed by 7 bases and the J gene end by 8 bases; junction bases not matched to a gene: 12. Per the germline V gene, CDR1 is SGHTA and CDR2 is FQGNSA. This CDR3 is built from 14 residues. This CDR3 reads CASNTRGGASTQYF. The DNA of the CDR3 is TGTGCCAGCAACACCCGGGGGGGGGCGAGCACCCAGTACTTC.

The J gene is TRBJ1-5, the V gene TRBV10-1; D is possibly TRBD1 (6 bases). V lost 9 bases and J 0 bases, leaving 9 bases between the germline ends. The CDR3 runs 13 residues. CDR1 and CDR2 from the germline V gene are WNHNN and SYGVQD (reference sequence). CDR3 protein: CARLGGSNQPQHF. As DNA, the CDR3 is TGCGCCAGATTAGGGGGTAGCAATCAGCCCCAGCATTTT.

This clonotype occurred a few times. This is likely a read error, given that the CDR3 carries no conserved phenylalanine or tryptophan at its end. It is unclear where the CDR3 begins or ends on the DNA, so no DNA is shown, and the CDR3 is as TCRdb lists it. This chain joins TRBV2 and TRBJ2-7; the D segment call TRBD1 is taken from the table without a DNA check. In germline, CDR1 is SNHLY, CDR2 FYNNEI. The CDR3 is 15 residues long, counting both termini. The CDR3 here is CASSEARRKVPGTGL.

The sample holds a few counts of this clonotype. The chain is built from TRBV7-6 and TRBJ2-1, with 10 bases fitting TRBD2. The CDR3 contains 14 residues. J lost 6 bases, V lost 4 bases, and 3 bases had no gene match. From germline, CDR1 is SGHVS and CDR2 FNYEAQ. CDR3 nucleotides: TGTGCCAGCAGCTGGACTAGCGGAACCAATGAGCAGTTCTTC. Its translation: CASSWTSGTNEQFF.

This clonotype was seen repeatedly, ten times or more. The chain has TRBV4-3 and TRBJ1-2; weak D call: TRBD1 (6 bases). The CDR3 totals 16 residues. The germline V gene encodes CDR1 LGHNA and CDR2 YSLEER. V lost 0 bases to trimming and J lost 4 bases, with 15 bases between them. DNA of the CDR3: TGCGCCAGCAGCCAAGATTACGGACAGAAAACCTATGGCTACACCTTC. Amino acid sequence: CASSQDYGQKTYGYTF.

This clonotype was picked up many times. The V gene is TRBV2, the J gene TRBJ1-2; TRBD1 aligns across 10 bases. J was trimmed by 5 bases and V by 9 bases; bases with no gene match: 9. CDR1 is SNHLY, CDR2 FYNNEI, per germline. This CDR3 is built from 14 residues. This CDR3 reads CARQKRTGGYGYTF. The CDR3 nucleotides read TGTGCCAGACAGAAAAGGACAGGGGGGTATGGCTACACCTTC.

This rearrangement joins TRBV20-1 to TRBJ2-7; either TRBD1 or TRBD2 may supply D (6 bases each). CDR3 length: 13 residues. The germline V gene has CDR1 DFQATT and CDR2 SNEGSKA (reference sequence). With 0 bases removed from V and 4 bases from J, the gap between germline ends came to 10 bases. CDR3 protein: CSARDRGVYEQYF. DNA of the CDR3: TGCAGTGCTAGAGATAGGGGGGTTTACGAGCAGTACTTC.